Listed here are 9 T cell receptor beta chains from one sample, sequenced in a study of identical twins. Each CDR3 protein is one row after TCRdb ran MiXCR on the 5' RACE reads. The sample consists of 570,000 or so distinct CDR3 sequences, 9% to 10% of them appearing once. These data also formed part of another study, on yellow fever vaccine responses in identical twins.

Sequenced sample: PBMCs. The receptors shown here come from a woman aged 18 to 35 in good health.

The rearrangement links TRBV29-1 to TRBJ2-7, with D possibly being TRBD2 (6 bases). Trimming left V 3 bases short and J 3 bases short, with 12 bases between. The CDR3 is 13 amino acids. Germline CDR1 is SQVTM and CDR2 is ANQGSEA. The CDR3 is CSVDRGKGYEQYF. The CDR3 region has the DNA TGCAGCGTTGATCGGGGGAAAGGCTACGAGCAGTACTTC.

The chain joins TRBV12-2 to TRBJ2-7; the DNA was not used to check the table's D call, TRBD1. TRBV12-2 has pseudogene status. The CDR3 spans 19 residues. In DNA form, the CDR3 reads TGTGCAAGTCGCTTAGCCCTCCGGGGGAGCGCCTTCAGCTCCTACGAGCAGTACTTC. This codes for CASRLALRGSAFSSYEQYF.

This chain links TRBV7-2 with TRBJ2-1; D is perhaps TRBD1 or TRBD2 (5 bases each). CDR3 length: 13 residues. Trimming stripped 6 bases from V and 6 bases from J, with 12 bases between. Germline V gene data show CDR1 as SGHTA and CDR2 as FQGNSA. CDR3 loop: CASRTTGTNEQFF. The CDR3 region has the DNA TGTGCCAGCAGAACGACGGGGACCAATGAGCAGTTCTTC.

Many counts were recorded for this clonotype. The V call is TRBV12-3 or TRBV12-4, the J call TRBJ2-1; a possible D gene is TRBD2 (5 bases). V lost 6 bases and J lost 0, with 12 bases in between. There are 15 residues in the CDR3. CDR3 nucleotides: TGTGCCAGCAGCCCCGACGGGGTCTCCTACAATGAGCAGTTCTTC. Amino acids: CASSPDGVSYNEQFF.

The chain recombines TRBV27 with TRBJ2-7; 14 bases map to TRBD2. The CDR3 length is 15 residues. V shed 7 bases and J 6 bases; nucleotides not matched to a gene: 8. Germline assignment: CDR1 MNHEY and CDR2 SMNVEV (reference sequence). As DNA, the CDR3 is TGTGCCAGCAAACTCGGGACTAGCGGGGGCGGCGAGCAGTACTTC. This translates into CASKLGTSGGGEQYF.

This clonotype was detected ten times or more. This chain uses TRBV25-1 with TRBJ2-5; possibly TRBD2 for D (5 bases). Between the trimmed V and J ends, which lost 0 bases and 5 bases, there was a span of 13 bases. The V gene's germline CDR1 is MGHDK and CDR2 SYGVNS. CDR3 length equals 15 residues. The DNA of the CDR3 is TGTGCCAGCAGTGAATATATAGGACGAGGGGAGACCCAGTACTTC. Its protein product is CASSEYIGRGETQYF.

This clonotype showed up just a few times. V gene TRBV7-6 combines with J gene TRBJ2-3; 7 positions match TRBD2. The CDR3 is 16 amino acids. The germline CDR1 and CDR2 sequences are SGHVS and FNYEAQ. V lost 3 bases, J lost 3 bases, and 9 bases stayed unmatched. As DNA, the CDR3 is TGTGCCAGCAGCTTGGGTGGCGGGAGTTTGACAGATACGCAGTATTTT. Its translation: CASSLGGGSLTDTQYF.

This clonotype appeared a few times. The chain combines TRBV20-1 with TRBJ1-2; unclear D gene. The V and J ends lost 1 base and 4 bases respectively, with 7 bases between them. Germline CDR1 DFQATT, CDR2 SNEGSKA (reference sequence). The CDR3 is 12 residues long. The CDR3 DNA sequence: TGCAGTGCTAGAGCGACTGTCTATGGCTACACCTTC. Translating it yields CSARATVYGYTF.

This chain joins TRBV5-1 and TRBJ1-2; 10 nucleotides align to TRBD1. The ends lost 1 base at V and 6 bases at J; junction bases unmatched: 3. This CDR3 has 14 amino acids. Per germline, CDR1 SGHRS and CDR2 YFSETQ. The CDR3 region is CASSLLGQGDGYTF. The CDR3 DNA reads TGCGCCAGCAGCTTGCTCGGACAGGGGGATGGCTACACCTTC.